This T cell receptor beta chain was profiled in a study of T-cell memory formation after mild COVID-19. Overall study context: Each donor largely had its own TCR clusters. Study-level results: CD4+ clones that contracted lay mainly in CM and EM; CD8+ ones lay in EMRA. A second wave expanding day 15 to 37 was CD4+-biased; contracting clones were balanced.

After 5'RACE with constant-segment primers, TCR alpha and TCR beta cDNA libraries carrying sample barcodes and UMIs were obtained. TCRdb re-derived calls from the 5' RACE reads in MiXCR, one entry per CDR3 protein. The sample lists fewer than 140,000 distinct CDR3 sequences, more than 15% occurring once. This clonotype turned up a few times. Its target is not known. With 1 base removed from V and 5 bases from J, the gap between germline ends came to 6 bases. The CDR3 has 13 amino acids. Per the germline V gene, CDR1 is KGHSH and CDR2 is LQKENI. Sequences were obtained from PBMCs or a T cell subset sorted from them (not recorded which). V is TRBV18 and J is TRBJ2-1; D is unresolved. The origin of this receptor is an adult woman who had mild COVID-19 (a few samples of this study predate the infection). Cell type and time point are not known. The CDR3 loop is CASSPRGHNEQFF. The CDR3 DNA reads as TGTGCCAGCTCACCACGTGGCCACAATGAGCAGTTCTTC.